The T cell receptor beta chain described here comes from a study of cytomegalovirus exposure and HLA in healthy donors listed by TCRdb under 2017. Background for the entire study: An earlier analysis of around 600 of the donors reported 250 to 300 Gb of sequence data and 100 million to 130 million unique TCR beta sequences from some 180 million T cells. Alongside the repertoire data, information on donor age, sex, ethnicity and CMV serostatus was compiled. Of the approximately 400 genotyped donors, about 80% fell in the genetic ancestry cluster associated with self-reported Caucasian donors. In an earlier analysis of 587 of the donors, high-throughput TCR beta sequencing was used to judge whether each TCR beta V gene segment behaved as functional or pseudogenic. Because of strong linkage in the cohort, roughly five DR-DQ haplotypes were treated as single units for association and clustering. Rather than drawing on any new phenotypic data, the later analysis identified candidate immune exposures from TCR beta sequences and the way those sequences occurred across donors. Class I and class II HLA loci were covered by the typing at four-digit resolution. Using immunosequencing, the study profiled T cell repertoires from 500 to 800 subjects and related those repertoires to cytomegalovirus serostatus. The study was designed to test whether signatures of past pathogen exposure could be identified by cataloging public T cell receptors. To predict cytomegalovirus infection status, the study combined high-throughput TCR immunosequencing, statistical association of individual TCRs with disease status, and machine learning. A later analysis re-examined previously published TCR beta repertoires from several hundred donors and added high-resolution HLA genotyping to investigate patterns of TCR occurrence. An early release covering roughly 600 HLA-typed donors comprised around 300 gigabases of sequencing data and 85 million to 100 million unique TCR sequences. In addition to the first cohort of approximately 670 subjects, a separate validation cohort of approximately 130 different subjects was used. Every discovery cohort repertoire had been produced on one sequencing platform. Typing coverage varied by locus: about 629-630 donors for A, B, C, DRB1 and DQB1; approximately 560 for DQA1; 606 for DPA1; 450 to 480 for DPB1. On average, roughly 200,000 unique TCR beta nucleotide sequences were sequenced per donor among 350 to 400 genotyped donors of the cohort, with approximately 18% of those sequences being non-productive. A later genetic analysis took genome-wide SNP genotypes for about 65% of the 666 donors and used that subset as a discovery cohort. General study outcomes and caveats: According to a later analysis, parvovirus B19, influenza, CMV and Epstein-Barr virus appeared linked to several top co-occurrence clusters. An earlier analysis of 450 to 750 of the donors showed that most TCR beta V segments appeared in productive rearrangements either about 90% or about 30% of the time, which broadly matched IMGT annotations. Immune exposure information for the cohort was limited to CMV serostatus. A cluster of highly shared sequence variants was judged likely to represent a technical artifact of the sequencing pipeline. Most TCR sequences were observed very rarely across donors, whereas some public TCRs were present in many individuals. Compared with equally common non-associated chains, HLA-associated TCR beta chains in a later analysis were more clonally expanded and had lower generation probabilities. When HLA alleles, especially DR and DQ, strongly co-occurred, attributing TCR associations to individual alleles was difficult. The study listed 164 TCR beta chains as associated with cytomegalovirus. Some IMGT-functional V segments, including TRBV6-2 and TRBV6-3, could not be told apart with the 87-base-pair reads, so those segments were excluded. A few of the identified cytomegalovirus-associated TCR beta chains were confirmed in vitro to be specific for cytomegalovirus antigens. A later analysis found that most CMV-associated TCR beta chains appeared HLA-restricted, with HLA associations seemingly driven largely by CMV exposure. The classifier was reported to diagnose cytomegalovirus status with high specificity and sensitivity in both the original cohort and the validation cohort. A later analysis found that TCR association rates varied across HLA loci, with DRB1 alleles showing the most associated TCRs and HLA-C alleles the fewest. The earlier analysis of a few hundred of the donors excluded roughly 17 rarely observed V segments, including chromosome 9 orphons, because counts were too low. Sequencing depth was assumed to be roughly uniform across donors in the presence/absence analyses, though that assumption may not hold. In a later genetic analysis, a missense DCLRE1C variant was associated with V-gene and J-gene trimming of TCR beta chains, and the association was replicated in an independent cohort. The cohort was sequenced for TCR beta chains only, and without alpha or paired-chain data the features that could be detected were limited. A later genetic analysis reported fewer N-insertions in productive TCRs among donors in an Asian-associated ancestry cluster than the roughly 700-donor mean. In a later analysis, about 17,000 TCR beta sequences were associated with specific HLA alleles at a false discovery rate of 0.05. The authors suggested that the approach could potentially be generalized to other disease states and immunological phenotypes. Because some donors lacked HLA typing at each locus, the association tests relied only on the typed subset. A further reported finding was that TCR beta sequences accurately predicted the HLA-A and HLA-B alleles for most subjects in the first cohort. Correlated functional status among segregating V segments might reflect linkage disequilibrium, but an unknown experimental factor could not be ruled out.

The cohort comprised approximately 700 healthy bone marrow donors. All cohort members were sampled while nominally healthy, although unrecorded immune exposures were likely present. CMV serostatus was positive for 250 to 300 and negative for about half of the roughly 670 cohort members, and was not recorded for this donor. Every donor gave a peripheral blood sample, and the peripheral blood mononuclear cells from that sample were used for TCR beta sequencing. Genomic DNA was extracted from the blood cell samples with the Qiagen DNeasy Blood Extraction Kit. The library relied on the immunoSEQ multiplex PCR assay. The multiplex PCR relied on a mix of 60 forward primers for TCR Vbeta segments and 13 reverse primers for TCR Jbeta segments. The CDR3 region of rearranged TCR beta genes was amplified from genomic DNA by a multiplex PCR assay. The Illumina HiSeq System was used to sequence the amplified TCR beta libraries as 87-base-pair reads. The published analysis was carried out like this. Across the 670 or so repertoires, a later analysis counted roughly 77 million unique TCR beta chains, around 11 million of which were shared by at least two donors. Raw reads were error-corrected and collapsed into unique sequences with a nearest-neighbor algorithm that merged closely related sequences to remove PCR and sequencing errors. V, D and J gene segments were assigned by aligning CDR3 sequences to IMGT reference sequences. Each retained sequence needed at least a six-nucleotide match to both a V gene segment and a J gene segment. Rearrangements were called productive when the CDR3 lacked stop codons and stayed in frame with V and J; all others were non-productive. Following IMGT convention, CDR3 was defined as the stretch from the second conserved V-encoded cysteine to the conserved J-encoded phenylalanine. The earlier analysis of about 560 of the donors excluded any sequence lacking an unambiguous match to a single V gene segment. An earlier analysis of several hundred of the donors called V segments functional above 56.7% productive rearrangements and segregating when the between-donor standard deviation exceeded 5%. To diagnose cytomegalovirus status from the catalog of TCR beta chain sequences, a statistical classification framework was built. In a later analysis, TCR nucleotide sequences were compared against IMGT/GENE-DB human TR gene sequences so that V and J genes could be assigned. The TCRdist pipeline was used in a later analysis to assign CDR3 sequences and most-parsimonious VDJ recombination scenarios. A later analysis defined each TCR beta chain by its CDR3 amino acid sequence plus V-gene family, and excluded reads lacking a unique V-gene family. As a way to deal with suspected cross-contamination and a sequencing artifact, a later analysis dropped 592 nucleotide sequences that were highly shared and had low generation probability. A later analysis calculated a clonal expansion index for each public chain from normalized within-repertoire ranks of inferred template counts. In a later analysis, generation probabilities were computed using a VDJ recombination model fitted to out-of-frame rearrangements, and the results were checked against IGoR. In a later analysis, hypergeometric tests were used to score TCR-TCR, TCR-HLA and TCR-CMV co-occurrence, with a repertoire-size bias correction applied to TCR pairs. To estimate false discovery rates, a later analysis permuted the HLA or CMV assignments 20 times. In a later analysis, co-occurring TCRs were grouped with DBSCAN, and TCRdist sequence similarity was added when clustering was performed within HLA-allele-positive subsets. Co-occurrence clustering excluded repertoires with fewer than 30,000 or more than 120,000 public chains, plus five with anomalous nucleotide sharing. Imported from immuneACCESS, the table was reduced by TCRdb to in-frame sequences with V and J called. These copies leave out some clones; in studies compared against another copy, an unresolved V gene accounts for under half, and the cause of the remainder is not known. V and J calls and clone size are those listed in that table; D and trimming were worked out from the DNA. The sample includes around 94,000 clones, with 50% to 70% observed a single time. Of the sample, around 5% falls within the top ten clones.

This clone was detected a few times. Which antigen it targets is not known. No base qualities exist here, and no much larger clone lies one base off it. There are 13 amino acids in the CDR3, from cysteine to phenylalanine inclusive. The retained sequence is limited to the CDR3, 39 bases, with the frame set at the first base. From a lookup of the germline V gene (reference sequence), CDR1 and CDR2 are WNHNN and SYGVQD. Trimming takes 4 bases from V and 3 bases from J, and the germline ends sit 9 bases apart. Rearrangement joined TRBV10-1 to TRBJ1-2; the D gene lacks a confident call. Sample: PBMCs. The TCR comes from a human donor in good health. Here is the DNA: TGCGCCAGCAGTGTCCAGAAAGACTATGGCTACACCTTC. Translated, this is CASSVQKDYGYTF.